Each of the 9 T cell receptor beta chains below was sequenced from the same sample in a study of identical twins. One entry per CDR3 protein results from TCRdb running MiXCR on the 5' RACE reads. The sample has about 690,000 distinct CDR3 sequences, 21% seen once. This sample also belongs to another study, concerning T cells expressing NK-cell markers.

Sequencing was carried out using PBMCs. These receptors were taken from a woman under 30 in good health.

The sample holds a few counts of this clonotype. The chain links TRBV7-2 to TRBJ1-2; 9 nucleotides agree with TRBD1. There are 15 residues in the CDR3. Germline V gives CDR1 SGHTA, CDR2 FQGNSA. V shed 5 bases and J 8 bases; nucleotides not matched to a gene: 12. CDR3 region: CASSASWDRVGGYTF. The CDR3 bases are TGTGCCAGCAGCGCCTCATGGGACAGGGTAGGGGGCTACACCTTC.

This clonotype was seen just once. The chain recombines TRBV7-9 with TRBJ1-1, with D possibly matching TRBD1 (5 bases). This CDR3 is 12 amino acids long. Germline CDR1 SEHNR, CDR2 FQNEAQ (reference sequence). Trimming removed 6 bases at V and 3 bases at J, with 8 bases between. The CDR3 loop is CASRPQDTEAFF. The CDR3 DNA reads TGTGCCAGCAGGCCACAGGACACTGAAGCTTTCTTT.

The chain is built from TRBV7-8 and TRBJ2-7; possible D gene TRBD2, 7 bases. V was cut by 0 bases and J by 2 bases, with 11 bases left in between. The germline CDR1 and CDR2 sequences are SGHVS and FQNEAQ. There are 15 residues in the CDR3. The CDR3 here is CASSLAGGTPYEQYF. CDR3 DNA: TGTGCCAGCAGCTTAGCCGGGGGGACACCCTACGAGCAGTACTTC.

The chain joins TRBV10-3 to TRBJ2-7; TRBD2 aligns across 8 bases. This CDR3 comprises 14 residues. Germline CDR1 is ENHRY and CDR2 is SYGVKD. J gave up 6 bases and V 6 bases, and 10 bases lay outside the gene matches. CDR3 in amino acids: CAISPGGGFGEQYF. The DNA for the CDR3 is TGTGCCATCAGCCCCGGGGGGGGCTTTGGCGAGCAGTACTTC.

The chain recombines TRBV7-8 with TRBJ2-7; the D gene is possibly TRBD2 (6 bases). From germline, CDR1 is SGHVS and CDR2 FQNEAQ. There are 15 residues in the CDR3. The V end lost 5 bases, the J end lost 2 bases, and 16 bases lay between the germline ends. CDR3 nucleotides: TGTGCCAGCAGCACCGATAGCGGCTCACCCTACGAGCAGTACTTC. It is translated as CASSTDSGSPYEQYF. Filled out from reference TRBV7-8 and TRBJ2-7, the complete variable domain reads GAGVSQSPRYKVAKRGQDVALRCDPISGHVSLFWYQQALGQGPEFLTYFQNEAQLDKSGLPSDRFFAERPEGSVSTLKIQRTQQEDSAVYLCASSTDSGSPYEQYFGPGTRLTVT.

A few counts support this clonotype. The CDR3 here is CASSPEVRDGAFF. CDR3 DNA: TGCGCCAGCAGCCCCGAGGTCCGGGATGGGGCTTTCTTT. The chain has TRBV5-1 and TRBJ1-1; D is uncertain. The CDR3 length is 13 residues. Germline loops: CDR1 SGHRS, CDR2 YFSETQ. V was shortened by 4 bases and J by 11 bases, with 18 bases between the two germline ends.

Many counts were recorded for this clonotype. The chain joins TRBV29-1 to TRBJ1-1, with a possible D match to TRBD1 (6 bases). The CDR3 has 13 residues. The V and J ends lost 8 bases and 4 bases respectively, with 17 bases between them. CDR1 and CDR2 (germline): SQVTM, ANQGSEA. The CDR3 coding sequence is TGCAGCATTGCAAGGGGGAGGGGCACTGAAGCTTTCTTT. Encoded protein: CSIARGRGTEAFF.

This clonotype was observed a handful of times. The chain links TRBV5-1 to TRBJ2-6; D is possibly TRBD1 or TRBD2 (5 bases each). V was shortened by 8 bases and J by 0 bases, with 12 bases between the two germline ends. CDR3 length equals 15 residues. Germline loops: CDR1 SGHRS, CDR2 YFSETQ. The CDR3 coding sequence is TGCGCCAGTAGGGACGGTTTCTCTGGGGCCAACGTCCTGACTTTC. Translating it yields CASRDGFSGANVLTF. Complete variable domain (other parts from reference TRBV5-1 and TRBJ2-6): KAGVTQTPRYLIKTRGQQVTLSCSPISGHRSVSWYQQTPGQGLQFLFEYFSETQRNKGNFPGRFSGRQFSNSRSEMNVSTLELGDSALYLCASRDGFSGANVLTFGAGSRLTVL.

This clonotype was observed a few times. The gene calls are TRBV12-3 or TRBV12-4 and TRBJ1-1; D gene unclear. V was pared by 0 bases and J by 6 bases, with 8 bases between. The CDR3 has 13 amino acids. For the CDR3, the DNA is TGTGCCAGCAGTTTAGCGGAGGTCGCTGAAGCTTTCTTT. It specifies CASSLAEVAEAFF.